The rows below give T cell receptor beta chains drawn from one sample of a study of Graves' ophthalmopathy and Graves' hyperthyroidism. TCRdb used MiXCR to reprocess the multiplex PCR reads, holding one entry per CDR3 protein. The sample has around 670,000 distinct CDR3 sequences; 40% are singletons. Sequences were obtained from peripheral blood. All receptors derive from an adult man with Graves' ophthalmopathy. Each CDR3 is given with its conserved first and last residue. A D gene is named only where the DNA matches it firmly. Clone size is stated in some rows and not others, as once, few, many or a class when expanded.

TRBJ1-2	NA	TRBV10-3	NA	CASSRRERVAYGYTF	TGTGCCAGCAGCCGTCGGGAGAGGGTCGCCTATGGCTACACCTTC
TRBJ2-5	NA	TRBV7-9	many	CASSSSAGVGETQYF	TGTGCCAGCAGCTCGTCCGCAGGGGTTGGGGAGACCCAGTACTTC
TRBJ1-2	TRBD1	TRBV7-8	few	CASSLMEGQGIFGYTF	TGTGCCAGCAGCCTCATGGAGGGACAGGGGATCTTCGGCTACACCTTC
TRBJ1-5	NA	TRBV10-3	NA	CARQDIGGQPQHF	TGTGCTAGACAGGACATCGGCGGTCAGCCCCAGCATTTT
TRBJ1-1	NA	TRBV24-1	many	CATSAGAFTEAFF	TGTGCCACCAGTGCCGGGGCATTCACTGAAGCTTTCTTT
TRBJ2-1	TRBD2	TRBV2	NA	CASSDGLAGEQFF	TGTGCCAGCAGTGATGGCCTAGCGGGGGAGCAGTTCTTC
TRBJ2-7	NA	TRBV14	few	CASSRALDSSYEQYF	TGTGCCAGCAGCCGAGCTCTGGACAGCTCCTACGAGCAGTACTTC
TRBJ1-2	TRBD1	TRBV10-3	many	CAIRGTEGYGYTF	TGTGCCATCAGGGGGACAGAAGGGTATGGCTACACCTTC
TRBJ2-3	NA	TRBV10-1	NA	CASSEASGNTDAQYF	TGCGCCAGCAGTGAGGCCAGCGGAAACACAGATGCGCAGTATTTT
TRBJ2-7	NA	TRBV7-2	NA	CASSLPAASFPYEQYF	TGTGCCAGCAGCTTGCCTGCGGCAAGCTTTCCCTACGAGCAGTACTTC
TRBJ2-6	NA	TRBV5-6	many	CASSFTSSGANVLTF	TGTGCCAGCAGCTTTACGAGCTCTGGGGCCAACGTCCTGACTTTC
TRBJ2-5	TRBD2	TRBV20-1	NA	CSAARDYGFEFF	TGCAGTGCCGCCAGGGACTACGGTTTCGAGTTCTTC
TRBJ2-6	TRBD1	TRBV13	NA	CASSLGTDDLTF	TGTGCCAGCAGCCTGGGGACAGACGACCTGACTTTC
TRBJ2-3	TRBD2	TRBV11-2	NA	CASSLDPSGTSTDTQYF	TGTGCCAGCAGCTTAGATCCTAGCGGCACTAGCACAGATACGCAGTATTTT
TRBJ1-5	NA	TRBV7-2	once	CASSLAASRETQHF	TGTGCCAGCAGCTTAGCGGCAAGCAGAGAGACCCAGCATTTT